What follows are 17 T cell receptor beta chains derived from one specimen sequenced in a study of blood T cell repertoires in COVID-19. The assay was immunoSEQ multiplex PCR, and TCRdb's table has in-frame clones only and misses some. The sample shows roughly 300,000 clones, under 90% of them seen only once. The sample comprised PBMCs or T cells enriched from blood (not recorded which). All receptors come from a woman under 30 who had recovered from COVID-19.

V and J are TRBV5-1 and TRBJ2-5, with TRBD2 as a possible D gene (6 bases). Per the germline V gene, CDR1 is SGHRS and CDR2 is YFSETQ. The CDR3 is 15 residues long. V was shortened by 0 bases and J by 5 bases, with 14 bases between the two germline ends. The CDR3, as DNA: TGCGCCAGCAGCTTGGCCCCGAGACTAGGGGAGACCCAGTACTTC. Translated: CASSLAPRLGETQYF.

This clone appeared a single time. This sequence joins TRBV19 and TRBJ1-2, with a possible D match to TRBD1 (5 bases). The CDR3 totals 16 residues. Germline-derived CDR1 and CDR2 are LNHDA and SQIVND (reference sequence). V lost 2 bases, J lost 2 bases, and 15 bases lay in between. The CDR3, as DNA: TGTGCCAGTAGTATAATTGGCGTCGGGGGGAACTATGGCTACACCTTC. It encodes CASSIIGVGGNYGYTF.

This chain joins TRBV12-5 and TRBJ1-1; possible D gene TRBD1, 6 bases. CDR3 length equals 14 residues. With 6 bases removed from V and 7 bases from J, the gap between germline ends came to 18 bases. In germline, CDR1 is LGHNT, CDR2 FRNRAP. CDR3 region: CASGTGTADSEAFF. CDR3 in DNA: TGTGCTAGTGGAACCGGGACGGCGGACAGTGAAGCTTTCTTT.

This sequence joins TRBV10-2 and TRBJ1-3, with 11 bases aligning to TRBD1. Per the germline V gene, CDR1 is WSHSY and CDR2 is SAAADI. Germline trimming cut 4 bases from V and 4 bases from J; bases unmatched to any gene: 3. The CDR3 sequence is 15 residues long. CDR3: CASSVDRGPGNTIYF. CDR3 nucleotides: TGCGCCAGCAGTGTGGACAGGGGGCCCGGAAACACCATATATTTT.

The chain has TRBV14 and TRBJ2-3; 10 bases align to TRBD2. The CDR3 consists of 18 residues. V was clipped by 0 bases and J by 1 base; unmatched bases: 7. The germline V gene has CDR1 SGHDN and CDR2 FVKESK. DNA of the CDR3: TGTGCCAGCAGCCAAGATCTCACAGGACTAGCGGGCACAGATACGCAGTATTTT. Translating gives CASSQDLTGLAGTDTQYF.

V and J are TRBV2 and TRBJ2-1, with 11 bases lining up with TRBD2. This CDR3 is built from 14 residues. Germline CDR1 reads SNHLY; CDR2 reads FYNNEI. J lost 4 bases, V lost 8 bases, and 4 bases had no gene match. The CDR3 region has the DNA TGTGCCAGCCCAGCTAGCGGGGGGTACAATGAGCAGTTCTTC. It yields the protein CASPASGGYNEQFF.

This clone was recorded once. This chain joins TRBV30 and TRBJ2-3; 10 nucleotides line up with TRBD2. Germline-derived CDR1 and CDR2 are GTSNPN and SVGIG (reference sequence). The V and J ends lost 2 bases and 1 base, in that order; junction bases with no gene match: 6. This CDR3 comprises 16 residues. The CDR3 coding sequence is TGTGCCTGGAGTTCCCGGACTAGCGGTCGCACAGATACGCAGTATTTT. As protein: CAWSSRTSGRTDTQYF.

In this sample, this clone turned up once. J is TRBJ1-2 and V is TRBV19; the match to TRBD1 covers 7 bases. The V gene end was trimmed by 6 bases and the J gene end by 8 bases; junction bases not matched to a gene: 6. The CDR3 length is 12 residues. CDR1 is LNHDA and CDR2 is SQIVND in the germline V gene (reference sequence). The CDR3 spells CASSLLTGGYTF. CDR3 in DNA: TGTGCCAGTAGCCTATTGACAGGGGGCTACACCTTC.

This CDR3 reads CASSQQPVRDRASYNEQFF. The CDR3 DNA reads TGCGCCAGCAGCCAACAACCGGTTAGGGACAGGGCCTCCTACAATGAGCAGTTCTTC. V gene TRBV4-1 combines with J gene TRBJ2-1, with TRBD1 matching over 9 bases. This CDR3 has 19 amino acids. After removal of 2 bases from V and 0 bases from J, the junction contained 11 bases not matched to a gene. CDR1 is MGHRA and CDR2 is YSYEKL in the germline V gene.

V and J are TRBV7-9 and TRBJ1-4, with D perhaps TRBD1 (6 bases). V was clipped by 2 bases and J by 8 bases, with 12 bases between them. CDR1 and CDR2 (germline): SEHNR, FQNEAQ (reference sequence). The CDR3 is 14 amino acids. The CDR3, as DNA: TGTGCCAGCAGCTTATTACAGGGTGAAGAAAAACTGTTTTTT. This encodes CASSLLQGEEKLFF.

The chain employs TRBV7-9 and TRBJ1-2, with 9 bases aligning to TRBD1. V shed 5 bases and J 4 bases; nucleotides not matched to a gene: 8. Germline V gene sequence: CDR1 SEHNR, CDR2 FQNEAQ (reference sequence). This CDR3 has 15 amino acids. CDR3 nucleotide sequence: TGTGCCAGCAGCCCCGGTGACAGGGGGAGCTATGGCTACACCTTC. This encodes CASSPGDRGSYGYTF.

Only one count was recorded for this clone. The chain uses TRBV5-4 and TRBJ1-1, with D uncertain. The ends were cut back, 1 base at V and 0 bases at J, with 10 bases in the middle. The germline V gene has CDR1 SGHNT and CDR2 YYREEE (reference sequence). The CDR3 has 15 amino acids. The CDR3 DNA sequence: TGTGCCAGCAGCTTGTCGAGTTTAGTGAACACTGAAGCTTTCTTT. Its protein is CASSLSSLVNTEAFF.

Written as DNA, the CDR3 is TGTGCCAGCACCCTATCACAGGGGGCGCAGGGCTACACCTTC. Its protein product is CASTLSQGAQGYTF. The V and J genes are TRBV28 and TRBJ1-2, with 9 nucleotides matching TRBD1. Germline trimming cut 7 bases from V and 8 bases from J; bases unmatched to any gene: 11. The CDR3 has 14 residues. CDR1 is MDHEN and CDR2 is SYDVKM in the germline V gene.

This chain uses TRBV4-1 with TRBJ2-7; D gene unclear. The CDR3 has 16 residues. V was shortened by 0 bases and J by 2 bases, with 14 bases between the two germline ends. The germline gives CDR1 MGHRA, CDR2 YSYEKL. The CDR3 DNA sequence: TGCGCCAGCAGCCAAGAACGTGACTCCAGCCCCTACGAGCAGTACTTC. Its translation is CASSQERDSSPYEQYF.

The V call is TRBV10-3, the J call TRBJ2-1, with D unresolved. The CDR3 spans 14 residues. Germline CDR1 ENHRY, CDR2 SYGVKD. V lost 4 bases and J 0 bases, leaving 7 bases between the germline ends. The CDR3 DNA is TGTGCCATCAGTGCCGATAGCTCCTACAATGAGCAGTTCTTC. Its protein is CAISADSSYNEQFF.

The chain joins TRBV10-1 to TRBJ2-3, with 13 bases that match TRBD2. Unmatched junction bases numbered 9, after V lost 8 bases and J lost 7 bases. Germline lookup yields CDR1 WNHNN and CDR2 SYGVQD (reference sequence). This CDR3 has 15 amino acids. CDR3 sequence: CASSRTSGSGNTQYF. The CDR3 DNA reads TGCGCCAGCTCCCGGACTAGCGGGAGTGGGAATACGCAGTATTTT.

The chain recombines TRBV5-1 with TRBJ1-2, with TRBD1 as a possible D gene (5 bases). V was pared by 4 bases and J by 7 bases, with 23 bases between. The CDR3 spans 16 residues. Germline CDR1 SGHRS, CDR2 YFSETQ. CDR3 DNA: TGCGCCAGCAGCCCTCAGGCCGGGCAGGGATTTAGTGGCTACACCTTC. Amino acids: CASSPQAGQGFSGYTF.